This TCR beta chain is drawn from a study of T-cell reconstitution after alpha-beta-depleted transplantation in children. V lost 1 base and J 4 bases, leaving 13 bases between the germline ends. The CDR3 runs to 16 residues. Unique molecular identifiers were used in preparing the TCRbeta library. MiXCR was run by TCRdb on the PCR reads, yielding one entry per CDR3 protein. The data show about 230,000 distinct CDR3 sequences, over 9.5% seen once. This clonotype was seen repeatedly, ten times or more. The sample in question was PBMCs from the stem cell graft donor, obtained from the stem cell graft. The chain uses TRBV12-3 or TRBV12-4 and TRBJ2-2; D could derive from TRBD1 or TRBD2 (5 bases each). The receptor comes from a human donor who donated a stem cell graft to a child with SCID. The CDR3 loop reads CASSLVTGLGTGELFF. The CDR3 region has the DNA TGTGCCAGCAGTTTAGTCACGGGGCTGGGCACCGGGGAGCTGTTTTTT.